This is a list of T cell receptor beta chains from one sample in a study of OX40 agonist ivuxolimab in advanced cancers. Generated by immunoSEQ multiplex PCR, the TCRdb table keeps only in-frame clones and is missing some. The sample shows 58,000 or so clones, nearly 90% of them seen only once. The specimen comprised CD4+ or CD8+ T cells sorted from blood, sampled in a trial of the OX40 agonist ivuxolimab. All receptors come from an adult with an advanced solid tumor such as melanoma, head and neck, liver or kidney cancer. The CDR3 runs from the conserved cysteine through the conserved F or W. Fields, in order: V gene, clone size, J gene, D gene, CDR3 DNA, CDR3 protein. A D gene is named only where the DNA matches it firmly. Clone size is shown for a subset of rows, as once, few, many or a class of expanded clone.

v_gene: TRBV27; abundance: NA; j_gene: TRBJ2-7; d_gene: NA; CDR3nt: TGTGCCAGCAGTTTACAGGCCCGCCTGATCGGGTACGAGCAGTACTTC; CDR3aa: CASSLQARLIGYEQYF
v_gene: TRBV5-4; abundance: NA; j_gene: TRBJ2-1; d_gene: NA; CDR3nt: TGTGCCAGCAGCTTTCCAGAGTACAATGAGCAGTTCTTC; CDR3aa: CASSFPEYNEQFF
v_gene: TRBV4-1; abundance: NA; j_gene: TRBJ1-1; d_gene: TRBD1; CDR3nt: TGCGCCAGCAGCCAGGACAGGTTCATGAACACTGAAGCTTTCTTT; CDR3aa: CASSQDRFMNTEAFF
v_gene: TRBV5-1; abundance: NA; j_gene: TRBJ2-7; d_gene: NA; CDR3nt: TGCGCCAGCAGCTTTGGCGGGGCCTCCTACGAGCAGTACTTC; CDR3aa: CASSFGGASYEQYF
v_gene: TRBV5-4; abundance: NA; j_gene: TRBJ1-1; d_gene: TRBD1; CDR3nt: TGTGCCAGCAGCTTGGTGGACAGGGGGCGGGAGGGCACTGAAGCTTTCTTT; CDR3aa: CASSLVDRGREGTEAFF
v_gene: TRBV27; abundance: NA; j_gene: TRBJ1-5; d_gene: NA; CDR3nt: TGTGCCAGCAGCCTTTTGGGGGGGAATCAGCCCCAGCATTTT; CDR3aa: CASSLLGGNQPQHF
v_gene: TRBV18; abundance: NA; j_gene: TRBJ1-2; d_gene: NA; CDR3nt: TGTGCCAGCTCACCACCGGAGGGAGTCTATGGCTACACCTTC; CDR3aa: CASSPPEGVYGYTF
v_gene: TRBV7-9; abundance: few; j_gene: TRBJ1-5; d_gene: NA; CDR3nt: TGTGCCAGCAGCTTAGCAGCTCAGCCCCAGCATTTT; CDR3aa: CASSLAAQPQHF
v_gene: TRBV28; abundance: NA; j_gene: TRBJ2-7; d_gene: TRBD2; CDR3nt: TGTGCCAGCAGACTAGCGGGAGAATATTACGAGCAGTACTTC; CDR3aa: CASRLAGEYYEQYF
v_gene: TRBV6-5; abundance: NA; j_gene: TRBJ2-2; d_gene: NA; CDR3nt: TGTGCCAGCAGCCCACTAGCAACCGGGGAGCTGTTTTTT; CDR3aa: CASSPLATGELFF
v_gene: TRBV30; abundance: once; j_gene: TRBJ1-1; d_gene: TRBD1; CDR3nt: TGTGCCTGGAGTGTACCGGACAGGGGGCCCACTGAAGCTTTCTTT; CDR3aa: CAWSVPDRGPTEAFF
v_gene: TRBV5-6; abundance: NA; j_gene: TRBJ1-6; d_gene: NA; CDR3nt: TGTGCCAGCAGCTTGGCAGGAGATTCACCCCTCCACTTT; CDR3aa: CASSLAGDSPLHF